Below are 2 T cell receptor beta chains sequenced from a single sample in a study of blood T cells in healthy people across ages. For the second PCR, which ran for roughly 6 to 11 cycles, a sample-barcoded 5' primer and a J-beta primer mix were used. TCRdb independently ran MiXCR on the 5' RACE reads; one entry per CDR3 protein. The repertoire holds around 970,000 distinct CDR3 sequences, with about 51% as singletons. The sequencing input was blood. Receptors were obtained from a woman aged 55-70 years in good health.

A single count supports this clonotype. The chain combines TRBV3-1 with TRBJ2-5; D is uncertain. V was shortened by 4 bases and J by 8 bases, with 8 bases between the two germline ends. Per the germline V gene, CDR1 is LGHDT and CDR2 is YNNKEL (reference sequence). CDR3 length: 11 residues. The CDR3 loop reads CASSRSFTQYF. The CDR3, as DNA: TGTGCCAGCAGCCGAAGTTTTACCCAGTACTTC.

The sample holds many counts of this clonotype. The chain is built from TRBV7-2 and TRBJ2-7, with TRBD2 matching 9 bases. Germline CDR1 SGHTA, CDR2 FQGNSA. After removal of 4 bases from V and 4 bases from J, the junction contained 2 bases not matched to a gene. The CDR3 covers 13 residues. The CDR3 reads CASSSGLAYEQYF. The CDR3, as DNA: TGTGCCAGCAGCTCCGGACTAGCGTACGAGCAGTACTTC.